This is a list of T cell receptor beta chains from one sample in a study of T cell repertoires in cytomegalovirus infection. TCRdb passed the reads through MiXCR, listing each CDR3 protein once. Among fewer than 200,000 distinct CDR3 sequences listed, roughly 9.8% were seen once. Sequenced input: PBMCs. The receptors here all came from a human donor in good health (CMV status not recorded). Some clones in this sample may be carry-over from other donors' samples. Each CDR3 is given with its conserved first and last residue. The D gene is left open where the match is weak. Clone size is not always given. Where it is, it says once, few, many or a class for expanded clones.

V gene	D gene	J gene	clone size	CDR3 length	CDR3 DNA	CDR3 protein
TRBV6-2/TRBV6-3	TRBD2	TRBJ2-7	many	15	TGTGCCAGCACCAAAGGCGGGGGGACCGCCTACGAGCAGTACTTC	CASTKGGGTAYEQYF
TRBV19	.	TRBJ2-5	few	13	TGTGCCAGTAAACCCCAGTACCAAGAGACCCAGTACTTC	CASKPQYQETQYF
TRBV29-1	.	TRBJ1-5	few	13	TGCAGCGTAGGCGACAGAAGCAATCAGCCCCAGCATTTT	CSVGDRSNQPQHF
TRBV12-3/TRBV12-4	TRBD1	TRBJ1-2	many	18	TGTGCCAGCAGTTTTGCATCAACAGGGGCCCGGCTCCTCCATGGCTACACCTTC	CASSFASTGARLLHGYTF
TRBV19	.	TRBJ2-2	many	14	TGTGCCAGTACTTGGCCAGGGAACACCGGGGAGCTGTTTTTT	CASTWPGNTGELFF
TRBV7-2	.	TRBJ1-1	many	15	TGTGCCAGCAGTAGCCCGGGCCTATCGGTCACTGAAGCTTTCTTT	CASSSPGLSVTEAFF
TRBV28	.	TRBJ2-5	many	15	TGTGCCAGCGGGGCCGGGGTCCGAGGGGGTGAGACCCAGTACTTC	CASGAGVRGGETQYF
TRBV6-6	.	TRBJ2-2	.	14	TGTGCCAGCAGTTACAACAGAGACACCGGGGAGCTGTTTTTT	CASSYNRDTGELFF
TRBV7-2	.	TRBJ2-3	many	14	TGTGCCAGCAGCCCCGAAGCTGCTAGGGGCACGCAGTATTTT	CASSPEAARGTQYF
TRBV11-2	.	TRBJ2-4	many	18	TGTGCCAGCAGCTTACGGTCTGGCCAGGCAGGGGCCAAAAACATTCAGTACTTC	CASSLRSGQAGAKNIQYF
TRBV2	.	TRBJ1-5	many	13	TGTGCCAGCAACGGTCAGAGCAATCAGCCCCAGCATTTT	CASNGQSNQPQHF
TRBV7-2	.	TRBJ1-6	many	16	TGTGCCAGCAGCTTAGGACCCTACGAATATAATTCACCCCTCCACTTT	CASSLGPYEYNSPLHF
TRBV4-3	TRBD2	TRBJ2-1	many	15	TGCGCCAGCAGCCAAGTTGCGGGAGGGCTGGGTGAGCAGTTCTTC	CASSQVAGGLGEQFF
TRBV7-2	.	TRBJ1-2	many	14	TGTGCCAGCAGCTCGACGACAGGCTCCTATGGCTACACCTTC	CASSSTTGSYGYTF
TRBV4-3	.	TRBJ1-1	many	15	TGCGCCAGCAGCCAAGACCCGCAGGTGAACACTGAAGCTTTCTTT	CASSQDPQVNTEAFF
TRBV7-2	.	TRBJ2-1	many	13	TGTGCCAGCAGCTTGAGGGTCACTAACGAGCAGTTCTTC	CASSLRVTNEQFF
TRBV28	.	TRBJ1-2	few	14	TGTGCCAGCAGTTTACCGGACAAGAACTATGGCTACACCTTC	CASSLPDKNYGYTF
TRBV7-9	.	TRBJ2-7	.	15	TGTGCCAGCAGCTTAGTATCAGGGAAATCCTACGAGCAGTACTTC	CASSLVSGKSYEQYF